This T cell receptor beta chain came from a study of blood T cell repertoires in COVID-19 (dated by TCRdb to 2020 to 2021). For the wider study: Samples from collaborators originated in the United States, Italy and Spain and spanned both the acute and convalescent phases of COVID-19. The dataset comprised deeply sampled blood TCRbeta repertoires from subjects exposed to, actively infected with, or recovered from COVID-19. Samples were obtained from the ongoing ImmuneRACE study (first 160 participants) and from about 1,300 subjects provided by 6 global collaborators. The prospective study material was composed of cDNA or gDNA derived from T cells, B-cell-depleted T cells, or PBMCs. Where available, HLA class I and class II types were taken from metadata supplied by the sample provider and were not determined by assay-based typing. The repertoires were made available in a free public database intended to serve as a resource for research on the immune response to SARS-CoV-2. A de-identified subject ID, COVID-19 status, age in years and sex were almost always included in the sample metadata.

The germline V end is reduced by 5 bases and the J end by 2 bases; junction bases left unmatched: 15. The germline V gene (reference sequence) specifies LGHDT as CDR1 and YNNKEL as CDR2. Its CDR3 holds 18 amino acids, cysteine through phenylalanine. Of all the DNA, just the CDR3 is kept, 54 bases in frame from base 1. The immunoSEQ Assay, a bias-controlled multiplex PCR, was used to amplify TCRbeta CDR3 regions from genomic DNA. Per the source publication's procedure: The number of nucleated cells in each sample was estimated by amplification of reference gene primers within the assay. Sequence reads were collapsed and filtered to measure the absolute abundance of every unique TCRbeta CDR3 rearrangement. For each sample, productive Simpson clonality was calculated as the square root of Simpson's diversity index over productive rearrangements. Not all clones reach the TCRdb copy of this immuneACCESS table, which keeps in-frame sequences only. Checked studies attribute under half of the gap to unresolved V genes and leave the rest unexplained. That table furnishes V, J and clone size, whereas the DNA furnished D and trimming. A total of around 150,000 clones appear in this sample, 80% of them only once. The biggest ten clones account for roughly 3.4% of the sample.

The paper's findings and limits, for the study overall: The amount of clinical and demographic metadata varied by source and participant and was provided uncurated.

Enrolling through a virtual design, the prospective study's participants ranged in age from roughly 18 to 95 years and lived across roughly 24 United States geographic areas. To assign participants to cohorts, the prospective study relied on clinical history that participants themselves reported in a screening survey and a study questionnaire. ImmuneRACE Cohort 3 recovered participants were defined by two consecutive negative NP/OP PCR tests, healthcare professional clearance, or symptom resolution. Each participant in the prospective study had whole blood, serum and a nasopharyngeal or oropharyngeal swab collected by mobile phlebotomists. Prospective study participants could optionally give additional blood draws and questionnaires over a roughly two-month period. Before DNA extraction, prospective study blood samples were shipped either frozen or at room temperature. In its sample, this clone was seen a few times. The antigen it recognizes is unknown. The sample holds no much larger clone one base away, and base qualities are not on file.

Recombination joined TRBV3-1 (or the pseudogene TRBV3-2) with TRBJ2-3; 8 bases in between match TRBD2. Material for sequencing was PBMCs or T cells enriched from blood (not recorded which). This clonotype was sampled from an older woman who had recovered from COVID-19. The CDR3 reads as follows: CASSSTSGLAGSTDTQYF. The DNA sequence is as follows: TGTGCCAGCAGCTCAACCTCCGGCTTAGCGGGGTCCACAGATACGCAGTATTTT.